These T cell receptor beta chains were read from a single sample in a study of blood T cell repertoires in COVID-19. Measured with immunoSEQ multiplex PCR; TCRdb has only the in-frame clones, and not every one. The repertoire holds 150,000 to 200,000 clones, roughly nine tenths seen once, with approximately 2% in the top ten. Sequenced material: peripheral blood. The receptors shown here come from a man aged 18 to 35 who had recovered from COVID-19. Both conserved end residues are trimmed from each CDR3. Each record gives: V gene, J gene, CDR3 protein.

TRBV6-1,TRBJ2-7,ASNPRTDTSYEQY
TRBV14,TRBJ2-6,ASSKFLGTGESGANVLT
TRBV2,TRBJ2-2,ASRSGQANTGELF
TRBV7-9,TRBJ2-7,ASSPRTSGRGEQY
TRBV19,TRBJ2-3,ASSMSGGAGLDTQY
TRBV5-1,TRBJ1-4,ASSLGQGNEKLF
TRBV3-1/TRBV3-2,TRBJ1-2,ASQPTGTSYGYT
TRBV30,TRBJ2-7,AWSGGPYEQY
TRBV5-5,TRBJ1-5,ASSLGTGGRQPQH
TRBV6-5,TRBJ2-7,ASKQGDYEQY
TRBV19,TRBJ1-1,ASSTWGTSLSKTEAF
TRBV6-5,TRBJ2-7,ASSDRVEVGQY
TRBV18,TRBJ2-1,ASSPLRANEQF
TRBV7-2,TRBJ2-2,ASSPRRLAGVQGPGELF
TRBV2,TRBJ1-1,ASSDGKGFIEAF
TRBV19,TRBJ1-1,ASSTKGQGGTEAF
TRBV19,TRBJ1-1,ASSIGGHSTEAF
TRBV19,TRBJ1-1,ASSVRQGRHTEAF
TRBV6-5,TRBJ2-5,ASSRSGPEETQY
TRBV18,TRBJ2-3,ASSPLAGRPDTQY
TRBV11-2,TRBJ2-1,ASSQTSGSAMEQF
TRBV21-1,TRBJ2-3,ASTPNSTDTQY
TRBV19,TRBJ2-5,ASSRVEAGGGETQY
TRBV7-8,TRBJ1-4,ASSGQGFGEKLF
TRBV19,TRBJ1-4,ASYSRGGADEKLF
TRBV6-5,TRBJ1-1,ASSYGRYTEAF
TRBV11-2,TRBJ2-2,ASSRTSGNSYTGELF
TRBV19,TRBJ2-6,ASSIHGETGANVLT
TRBV4-3,TRBJ1-1,ASSLQGTGSTEAF
TRBV15,TRBJ1-2,ATSRQKSGSYGYT
TRBV19,TRBJ1-4,ASGSRHNEKLF
TRBV6-1,TRBJ1-1,ASSEARGVEAF
TRBV23-1,TRBJ2-1,ASSPSKTSGSDSSYNEQF
TRBV7-2,TRBJ1-1,ASSLARNRYTEAF
TRBV27,TRBJ2-7,ASSSWDTYEQY
TRBV9,TRBJ2-7,ASSYRQGSPYEQY
TRBV7-2,TRBJ1-2,ASTGTDYGYT
TRBV28,TRBJ2-7,ASSLTAGVHEQY